The clone carrying this T cell receptor beta chain was picked up a small number of times. The sample comes from a study of identical twins. A single record per CDR3 protein comes from TCRdb applying MiXCR to the 5' RACE reads. The sample comprises about 790,000 distinct CDR3 sequences, roughly 20% of which are singletons, and under 15% rests with the top ten. The CDR3 totals 14 residues. V lost 3 bases and J 1 base, leaving 9 bases between the germline ends. These sequences were also reported in another study, on T cells expressing NK-cell markers.

The receptor's source is a woman between 18 and 29 years old in good health. Material: PBMCs. The chain combines TRBV12-3 or TRBV12-4 with TRBJ1-1; possible D gene TRBD1, 5 bases. The CDR3 coding sequence is TGTGCCAGCAGTTTGTGGCAGGGGAACACTGAAGCTTTCTTT. Amino acid sequence: CASSLWQGNTEAFF.